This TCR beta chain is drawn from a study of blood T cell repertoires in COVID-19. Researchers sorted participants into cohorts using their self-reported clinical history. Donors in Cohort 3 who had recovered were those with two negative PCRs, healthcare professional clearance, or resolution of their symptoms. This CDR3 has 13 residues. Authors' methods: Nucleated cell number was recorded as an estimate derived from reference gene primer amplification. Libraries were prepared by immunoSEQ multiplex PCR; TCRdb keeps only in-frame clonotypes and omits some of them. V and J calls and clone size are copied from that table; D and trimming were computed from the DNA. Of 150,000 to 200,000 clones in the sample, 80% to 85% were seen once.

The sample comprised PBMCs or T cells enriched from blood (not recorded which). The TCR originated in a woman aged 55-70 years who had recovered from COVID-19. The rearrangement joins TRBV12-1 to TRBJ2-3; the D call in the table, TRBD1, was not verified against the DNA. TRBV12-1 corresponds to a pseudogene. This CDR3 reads CARRGCCADTQYF. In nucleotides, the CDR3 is TGTGCCAGAAGGGGGTGCTGCGCAGATACGCAGTATTTT.